These 3 T cell receptor beta chains were sequenced from one sample in a study of OX40 agonist ivuxolimab in advanced cancers. Measured with immunoSEQ multiplex PCR; TCRdb has only the in-frame clones, and not every one. The table shows 60,000 or so clones, with 70% to 90% occurring only once. The sequencing here drew on CD4+ or CD8+ T cells sorted from blood, taken in a trial of the OX40 agonist ivuxolimab. The receptor source for this set is an adult with an advanced solid tumor such as melanoma, head and neck, liver or kidney cancer.

This clone was detected a few times. This chain links TRBV2 with TRBJ2-6; TRBD1 or TRBD2 may be the D gene (7 bases each). Trimming left V 10 bases short and J 1 base short, with 11 bases between. This CDR3 contains 14 residues. CDR1 is SNHLY, CDR2 FYNNEI, per germline. As DNA, the CDR3 is TGTGCCACAGGGGGGGGATCTGGGGCCAACGTCCTGACTTTC. Amino acids: CATGGGSGANVLTF.

V and J are TRBV6-1 and TRBJ1-1, with D tentatively TRBD1 (5 bases). CDR1 and CDR2 from the germline V gene are MNHNS and SASEGT. The CDR3 is 13 residues long. V lost 6 bases to trimming and J lost 1 base, with 9 bases between them. CDR3: CASSQGSNTEAFF. The CDR3 region has the DNA TGTGCCAGCAGCCAGGGATCGAACACTGAAGCTTTCTTT.

Concerning this clone: This specimen includes other DNA sequences encoding the same CDR3. This chain connects TRBV5-1 to TRBJ1-2; D uncertain. Germline V gene sequence: CDR1 SGHRS, CDR2 YFSETQ. V dropped 2 bases and J dropped 6 bases, with 11 bases sitting between them. The CDR3 totals 13 residues. The CDR3 coding sequence is TGCGCCAGCAGCTTCGCGACACTGGATGGCTACACCTTC. Protein sequence: CASSFATLDGYTF.